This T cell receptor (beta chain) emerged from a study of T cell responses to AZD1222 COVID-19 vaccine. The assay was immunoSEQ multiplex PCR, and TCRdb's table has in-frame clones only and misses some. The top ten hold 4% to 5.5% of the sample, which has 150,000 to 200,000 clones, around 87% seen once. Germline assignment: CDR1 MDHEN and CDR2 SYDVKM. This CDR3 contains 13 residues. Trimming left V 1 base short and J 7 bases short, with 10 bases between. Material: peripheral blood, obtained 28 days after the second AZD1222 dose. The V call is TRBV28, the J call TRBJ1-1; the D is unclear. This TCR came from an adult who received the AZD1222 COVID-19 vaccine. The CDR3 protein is CASSLFRGGEAFF. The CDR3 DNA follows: TGTGCCAGCAGTTTATTTCGCGGTGGTGAAGCTTTCTTT.